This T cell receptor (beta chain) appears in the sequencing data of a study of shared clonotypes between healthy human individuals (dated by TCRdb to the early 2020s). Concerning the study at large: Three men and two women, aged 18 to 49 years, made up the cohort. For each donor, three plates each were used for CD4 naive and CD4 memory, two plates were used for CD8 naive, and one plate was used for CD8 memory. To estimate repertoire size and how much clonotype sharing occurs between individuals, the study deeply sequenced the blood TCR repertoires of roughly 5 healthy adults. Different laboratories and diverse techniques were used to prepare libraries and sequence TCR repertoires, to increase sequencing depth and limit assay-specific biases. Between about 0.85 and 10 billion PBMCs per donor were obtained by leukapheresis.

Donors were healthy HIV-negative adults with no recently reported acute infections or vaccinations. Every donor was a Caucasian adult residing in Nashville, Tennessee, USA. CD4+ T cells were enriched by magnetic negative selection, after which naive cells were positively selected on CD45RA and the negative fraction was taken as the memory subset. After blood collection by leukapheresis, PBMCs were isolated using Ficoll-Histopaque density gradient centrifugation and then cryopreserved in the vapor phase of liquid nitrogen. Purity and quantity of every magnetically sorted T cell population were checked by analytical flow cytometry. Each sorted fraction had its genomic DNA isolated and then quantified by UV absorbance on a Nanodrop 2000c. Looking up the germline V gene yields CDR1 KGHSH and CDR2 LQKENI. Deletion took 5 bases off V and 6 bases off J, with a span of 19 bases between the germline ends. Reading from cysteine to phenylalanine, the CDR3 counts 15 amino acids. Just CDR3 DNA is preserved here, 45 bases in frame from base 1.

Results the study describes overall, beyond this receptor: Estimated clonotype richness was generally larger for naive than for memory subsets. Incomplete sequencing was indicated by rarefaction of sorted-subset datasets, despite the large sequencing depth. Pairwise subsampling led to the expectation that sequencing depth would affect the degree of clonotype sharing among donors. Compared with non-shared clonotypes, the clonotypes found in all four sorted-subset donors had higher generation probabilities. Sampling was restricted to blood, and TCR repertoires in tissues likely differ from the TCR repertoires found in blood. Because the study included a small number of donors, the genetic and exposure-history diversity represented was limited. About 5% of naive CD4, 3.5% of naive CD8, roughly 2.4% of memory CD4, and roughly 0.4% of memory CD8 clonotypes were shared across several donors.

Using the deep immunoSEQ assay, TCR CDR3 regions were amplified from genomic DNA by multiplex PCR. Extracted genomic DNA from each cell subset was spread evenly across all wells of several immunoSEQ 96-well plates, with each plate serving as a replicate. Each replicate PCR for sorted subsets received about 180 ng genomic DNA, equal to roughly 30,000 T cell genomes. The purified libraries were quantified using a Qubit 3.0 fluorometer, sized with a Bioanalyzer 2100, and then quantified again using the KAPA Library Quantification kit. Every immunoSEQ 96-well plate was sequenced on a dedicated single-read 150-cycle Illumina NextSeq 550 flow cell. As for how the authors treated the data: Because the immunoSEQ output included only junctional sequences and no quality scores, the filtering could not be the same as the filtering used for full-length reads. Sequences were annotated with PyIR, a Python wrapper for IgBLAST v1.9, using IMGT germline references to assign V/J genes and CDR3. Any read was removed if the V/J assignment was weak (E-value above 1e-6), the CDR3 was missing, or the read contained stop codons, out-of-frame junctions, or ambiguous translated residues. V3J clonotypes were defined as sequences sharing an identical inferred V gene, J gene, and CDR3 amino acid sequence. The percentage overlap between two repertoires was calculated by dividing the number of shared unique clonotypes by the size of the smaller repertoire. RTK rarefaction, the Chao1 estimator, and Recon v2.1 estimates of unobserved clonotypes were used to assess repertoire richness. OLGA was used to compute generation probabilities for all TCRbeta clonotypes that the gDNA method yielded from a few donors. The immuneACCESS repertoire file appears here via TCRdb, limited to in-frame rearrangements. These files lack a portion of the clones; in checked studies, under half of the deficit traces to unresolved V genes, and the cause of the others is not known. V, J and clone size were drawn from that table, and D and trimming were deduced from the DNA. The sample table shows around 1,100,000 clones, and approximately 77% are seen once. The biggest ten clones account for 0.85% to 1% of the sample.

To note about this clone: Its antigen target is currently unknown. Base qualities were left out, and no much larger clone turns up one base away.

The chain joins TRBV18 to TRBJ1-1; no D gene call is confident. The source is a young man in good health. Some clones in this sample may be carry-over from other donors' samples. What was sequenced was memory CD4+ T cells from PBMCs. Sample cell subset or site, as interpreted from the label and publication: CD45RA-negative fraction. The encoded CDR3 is CASSTGPDLFSEAFF. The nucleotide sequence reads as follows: TGTGCCAGCTCAACCGGGCCGGATTTGTTCTCTGAAGCTTTCTTT.